The 30 T cell receptor beta chains below were found in one sample sequenced in a study of blood T cell repertoires in COVID-19. Produced via immunoSEQ multiplex PCR; TCRdb's table is partial and in-frame only. The sample records about 260,000 clones, about 90% being singletons. The sequenced sample was PBMCs or T cells enriched from blood (not recorded which). These receptors all stem from a man over 45 who had been exposed to COVID-19.

The V and J genes are TRBV28 and TRBJ2-7, with 7 bases lining up with TRBD1. Germline CDR1 reads MDHEN; CDR2 reads SYDVKM. V gave up 6 bases and J gave up 4 bases; unmatched junction bases: 9. The CDR3 runs 14 residues. The CDR3 DNA reads TGTGCCAGCAGCCTGGGGACAGATCTGTACGAGCAGTACGTC. The encoded protein is CASSLGTDLYEQYV.

This chain connects TRBV4-2 to TRBJ2-1, with TRBD2 identical over 7 bases. Germline lookup yields CDR1 LGHNA and CDR2 YNFKEQ. There are 15 residues in the CDR3. With V trimmed by 0 bases and J by 12 bases, 11 bases remained unmatched. CDR3 in DNA: TGTGCCAGCAGCCAAGAACTTCCGGGGGGTTCAGCGCAGTTCTTC. It yields the protein CASSQELPGGSAQFF.

The chain has TRBV14 and TRBJ1-2, with TRBD1 identical over 8 bases. The CDR3 totals 12 residues. Germline V gene data show CDR1 as SGHDN and CDR2 as FVKESK. The V segment lost 2 bases and the J segment 7 bases; nucleotides outside the gene matches: 0. CDR3 in DNA: TGTGCCAGCAGCCAAACAGGGGGTGGCTACACCTTC. Residues: CASSQTGGGYTF.

This chain links TRBV7-3 with TRBJ1-1; possibly TRBD1 for D (6 bases). Trimming stripped 5 bases from V and 3 bases from J, with 10 bases between. CDR3 length equals 13 residues. From germline, CDR1 is SGHTA and CDR2 FQGTGA. CDR3 bases: TGTGCCAGCAGCCAGGGGACGTACACTGAAGCTTTCTTT. Translated: CASSQGTYTEAFF.

This chain uses TRBV9 with TRBJ2-3; D might be TRBD2 (6 bases). V was trimmed by 3 bases and J by 2 bases, leaving 10 bases between them. CDR3 length: 14 residues. Germline CDR1 and CDR2: SGDLS and YYNGEE. The CDR3 loop is CASSARGLTDTQYF. The CDR3 region has the DNA TGTGCCAGCAGCGCGCGGGGCCTCACAGATACGCAGTATTTT.

The chain combines TRBV11-2 with TRBJ2-5, with D perhaps matching TRBD1 (6 bases). Per germline, CDR1 SGHAT and CDR2 FQNNGV. The CDR3 spans 15 residues. The ends were cut back, 5 bases at V and 5 bases at J, with 18 bases in the middle. The CDR3 loop is CASSQGQRRMETQYF. The CDR3 DNA is TGTGCCAGCAGCCAAGGACAGCGGAGAATGGAGACCCAGTACTTC.

This clone was counted a single time. This chain connects TRBV7-9 to TRBJ2-5; 7 bases align to TRBD2. The germline CDR1 and CDR2 sequences are SEHNR and FQNEAQ (reference sequence). This CDR3 region has 13 residues. The V segment lost 4 bases and the J segment 5 bases; nucleotides outside the gene matches: 4. The CDR3 loop is CASSWEGSETQYF. CDR3 coding DNA: TGTGCCAGCAGCTGGGAGGGGTCGGAGACCCAGTACTTC. The full variable domain, in which reference TRBV7-9 and TRBJ2-5 provide the parts outside the CDR3, is DTGVSQNPRHKITKRGQNVTFRCDPISEHNRLYWYRQTLGQGPEFLTYFQNEAQLEKSRLLSDRFSAERPKGSFSTLEIQRTEQGDSAMYLCASSWEGSETQYFGPGTRLLVL.

This clone was seen a single time. The genes are TRBV5-4 and TRBJ1-2; D is possibly TRBD1 (5 bases). The V gene's germline CDR1 is SGHNT and CDR2 YYREEE (reference sequence). The CDR3 is made up of 14 amino acids. V was trimmed by 4 bases and J by 6 bases, leaving 16 bases between them. The CDR3 nucleotides are TGTGCCAGCAGCCTTCGGGGGGGAGGGGATGGCTACACCTTC. Encoded protein: CASSLRGGGDGYTF.

V usage is TRBV29-1 and J usage is TRBJ1-1; TRBD1 matches at 7 bases. V lost 4 bases, J lost 5 bases, and 13 bases stayed unmatched. This CDR3 spans 15 amino acids. Germline V lookup: CDR1 SQVTM, CDR2 ANQGSEA. As DNA, the CDR3 is TGCAGCGTTGGAGGGGGCGTATTGTCTCTGACTGAAGCTTTCTTT. It translates to CSVGGGVLSLTEAFF. Supplemented by reference TRBV29-1 and TRBJ1-1, the full variable domain reads SAVISQKPSRDICQRGTSLTIQCQVDSQVTMMFWYRQQPGQSLTLIATANQGSEATYESGFVIDKFPISRPNLTFSTLTVSNMSPEDSSIYLCSVGGGVLSLTEAFFGQGTRLTVV.

The chain combines TRBV10-3 with TRBJ2-3; a possible D gene is TRBD2 (6 bases). Trimming took off 7 bases at V and 0 bases at J, with 11 bases between the two ends. The CDR3 is 14 amino acids. The V gene's germline CDR1 is ENHRY and CDR2 SYGVKD. Here the CDR3 reads CAIKGGRSTDTQYF. The DNA of the CDR3 is TGTGCCATCAAGGGAGGTAGGAGCACAGATACGCAGTATTTT.

The rearrangement links TRBV2 to TRBJ2-3; 11 nucleotides match TRBD2. Germline V gives CDR1 SNHLY, CDR2 FYNNEI. V gave up 1 base and J gave up 0 bases; unmatched junction bases: 6. The CDR3 extends over 18 amino acids. CDR3 loop: CASSEGLAGGTSTDTQYF. In nucleotides, the CDR3 is TGTGCCAGCAGTGAAGGGCTAGCGGGAGGAACTAGCACAGATACGCAGTATTTT.

CDR3 residues: CASSQARQGPQHF. The CDR3 DNA follows: TGCGCCAGCAGCCAAGCCCGACAGGGGCCCCAGCATTTT. The rearrangement joins TRBV4-1 to TRBJ1-5, with 7 positions matching TRBD1. Trimming removed 1 base from V and 9 bases from J; junction bases left unmatched: 3. This CDR3 contains 13 residues. Germline V CDR1 and CDR2: MGHRA, YSYEKL.

J is TRBJ2-7 and V is TRBV10-2, with TRBD2 identical over 12 bases. V lost 3 bases to trimming and J lost 2 bases; unmatched junction nucleotides: 5. The CDR3 has 16 amino acids. CDR1 and CDR2 from the germline V gene are WSHSY and SAAADI. For the CDR3, the DNA is TGCGCCAGCAGTGATTGGACTAGCGGGAAGACCTACGAGCAGTACGTC. Its protein is CASSDWTSGKTYEQYV.

The table lists this clone with a count of one. The gene calls are TRBV5-1 and TRBJ1-2; 9 nucleotides align to TRBD1. V was pared by 5 bases and J by 8 bases, with 13 bases of the junction left unmatched. Germline V CDR1 and CDR2: SGHRS, YFSETQ. The CDR3 sequence is 15 residues long. For the CDR3, the DNA is TGCGCCAGCAGAGAACCTACAGGGGGCGCGGGCGGCTACACCTTC. Translation gives CASREPTGGAGGYTF.

A single count supports this clone. The J gene is TRBJ2-2, the V gene TRBV5-1, with TRBD1 as a possible D gene (6 bases). The CDR3 length is 15 residues. Trimming removed 3 bases from V and 0 bases from J, with 9 bases in between. CDR1 and CDR2 (germline): SGHRS, YFSETQ. For the CDR3, the DNA is TGCGCCAGCAGCTCAGGGACACCGAACACCGGGGAGCTGTTTTTT. Translating gives CASSSGTPNTGELFF.

The chain carries TRBV24-1 and TRBJ1-6; D gene unclear. Per the germline V gene, CDR1 is KGHDR and CDR2 is SFDVKD. The CDR3 totals 14 residues. V was clipped by 0 bases and J by 8 bases, with 7 bases between them. The CDR3 region is CATSDLPRDSPLHF. The CDR3 DNA follows: TGTGCCACCAGTGATTTGCCCCGGGATTCACCCCTCCACTTT.

This chain links TRBV11-2 with TRBJ2-3; 7 bases are a match to TRBD1. The germline V gene has CDR1 SGHAT and CDR2 FQNNGV. The ends lost 1 base at V and 5 bases at J; junction bases unmatched: 3. The CDR3 extends over 14 amino acids. The CDR3: CASSLGGGEDTQYF. CDR3 bases: TGTGCCAGCAGCTTAGGAGGGGGCGAAGATACGCAGTATTTT.

The chain uses TRBV7-3 and TRBJ1-3, with 9 bases aligning to TRBD1. Germline V gene lookup returns CDR1 SGHTA and CDR2 FQGTGA. The V gene end was trimmed by 0 bases and the J gene end by 4 bases; junction bases not matched to a gene: 7. This CDR3 contains 17 residues. In DNA, the CDR3 is TGTGCCAGCAGCTTAACGTCGGGACAGGGATCCGGAAACACCATATATTTT. Translated, it gives CASSLTSGQGSGNTIYF.

The chain employs TRBV21-1 and TRBJ1-3; the D segment call TRBD1 is taken from the table without a DNA check. TRBV21-1 represents a pseudogene. This CDR3 contains 16 residues. CDR3: CASSKAVGEPGNTIYF. As DNA, the CDR3 is TGTGCCAGCAGCAAAGCGGTAGGGGAACCGGGAAACACCATATATTTT.

The CDR3 spells CASSVSGVFNSPLHF. CDR3 nucleotides: TGCGCCAGCAGCGTCTCCGGGGTGTTCAATTCACCCCTCCACTTT. The rearrangement uses TRBV5-1 and TRBJ1-6, with D unresolved. Germline-derived CDR1 and CDR2 are SGHRS and YFSETQ. The CDR3 is 15 amino acids. V gave up 4 bases and J gave up 7 bases, with 15 bases separating them.

This chain uses TRBV28 with TRBJ2-7; D perhaps matches TRBD2 (6 bases). V was shortened by 3 bases and J by 3 bases, with 15 bases between the two germline ends. The CDR3 is 15 amino acids. The germline V gene encodes CDR1 MDHEN and CDR2 SYDVKM. The CDR3 is CASSFGGSGYYEQYV. The CDR3 nucleotides read TGTGCCAGCAGTTTTGGGGGGAGCGGGTACTACGAGCAGTACGTC.

This clone has just a few counts. The V call is TRBV19, the J call TRBJ1-3; no definite D call. The V gene's germline CDR1 is LNHDA and CDR2 SQIVND (reference sequence). This CDR3 is 16 amino acids long. Trimming stripped 6 bases from V and 1 base from J, with 16 bases between. CDR3 sequence reads: CASSRSLIPSGNTIYF. The CDR3 DNA follows: TGTGCCAGTAGCCGCTCCCTAATCCCATCTGGAAACACCATATATTTT.

By sample fraction, this clone is medium-sized. The chain is built from TRBV5-6 and TRBJ2-2, with 9 bases identical to TRBD2. The trim removed 4 bases at V and 3 bases at J, leaving 4 bases unmatched. The CDR3 contains 15 residues. Per germline, CDR1 SGHDT and CDR2 YYEEEE. CDR3 coding DNA: TGTGCCAGCAGCGAGACTAGCGGTGACACCGGGGAGCTGTTTTTT. Its protein is CASSETSGDTGELFF.

The chain joins TRBV2 to TRBJ1-2, with TRBD1 identical over 9 bases. Germline loops: CDR1 SNHLY, CDR2 FYNNEI. CDR3 length: 13 amino acids. Trimming removed 4 bases from V and 5 bases from J; junction bases left unmatched: 2. The DNA for the CDR3 is TGTGCCAGCAGTGGGGGGACAGGGTATGGCTACACCTTC. It yields the protein CASSGGTGYGYTF.

J is TRBJ1-4 and V is TRBV28; D is perhaps TRBD1 (5 bases). V gave up 6 bases and J gave up 7 bases, with 15 bases separating them. Germline values: CDR1 MDHEN, CDR2 SYDVKM. The CDR3 contains 14 residues. The DNA for the CDR3 is TGTGCCAGCAGCCTCGGGGGGGGGTTTGAAAAACTGTTTTTT. Protein: CASSLGGGFEKLFF.

V usage is TRBV5-1 and J usage is TRBJ1-4, with 9 bases lining up with TRBD1. This CDR3 contains 14 residues. Germline V CDR1 and CDR2: SGHRS, YFSETQ. J lost 7 bases, V lost 6 bases, and 7 bases had no gene match. The CDR3 DNA is TGCGCCAGCACGGAACAGGGGGCCGGTGAAAAACTGTTTTTT. Its translation is CASTEQGAGEKLFF.

The rearrangement uses TRBV29-1 and TRBJ2-5; D possibly corresponds to TRBD2 (6 bases). This CDR3 comprises 12 residues. V was trimmed by 3 bases and J by 4 bases, leaving 9 bases between them. The V gene's germline CDR1 is SQVTM and CDR2 ANQGSEA. The CDR3: CSVEEGRETQYF. The DNA for the CDR3 is TGCAGCGTTGAGGAGGGTAGAGAGACCCAGTACTTC.

J is TRBJ1-4 and V is TRBV3-1 (or the pseudogene TRBV3-2); TRBD1 might be the D (5 bases). Trimming shortened V by 5 bases and J by 5 bases, and 12 bases separated the two germline ends. Germline V lookup: CDR1 LGHDT, CDR2 YNNKEL (reference sequence). The CDR3 consists of 14 residues. The DNA for the CDR3 is TGTGCCAGCAGCTCGAGGGAGGGGAATGAAAAACTGTTTTTT. Translated, it gives CASSSREGNEKLFF.

The chain uses TRBV6-6 and TRBJ1-6, with D possibly TRBD1 on 5 matching bases. V lost 8 bases to trimming and J lost 10 bases, with 9 bases between them. The germline V gene has CDR1 MNHNY and CDR2 SVGAGI (reference sequence). The CDR3 sequence is 11 residues long. The CDR3 nucleotides are TGTGCCAGCCGACAGAACTCACCCCTCCACTTT. The encoded protein is CASRQNSPLHF.

There are a few counts of this clone. The chain carries TRBV28 and TRBJ1-6, with D possibly being TRBD1 (6 bases). Germline CDR1 reads MDHEN; CDR2 reads SYDVKM. This CDR3 is 16 amino acids long. V was trimmed by 5 bases and J by 0 bases, leaving 11 bases between them. As DNA, the CDR3 is TGTGCCAGCAGTACTACAGGGAGCTCCTATAATTCACCCCTCCACTTT. Amino acids: CASSTTGSSYNSPLHF.